This T cell receptor beta chain was captured in a study of blood T cell repertoires in COVID-19. Study context: Donors in the United States, Italy and Spain gave samples during acute or convalescent COVID-19. PBMCs, B-cell-depleted T cells, or T cells were the source of the cDNA or gDNA that made up the material.

The CDR3 has 18 residues. Trimming removed 0 bases from V and 9 bases from J, with 22 bases in between. The germline V gene has CDR1 SGHRS and CDR2 YFSETQ. As handled by the study authors: By means of reference gene primer amplification, nucleated cell counts were estimated. The data were produced by immunoSEQ multiplex PCR, yet TCRdb's version contains in-frame clones alone and is incomplete. V, J and clone size derive from that table, while D and trimming were established from the DNA sequence. Here the sample spans about 190,000 clones, over 80% being singletons. The clonotype comes from a woman between 35 and 50 years old with acute or convalescent COVID-19. V gene TRBV5-1 combines with J gene TRBJ1-6; D might be TRBD1 (5 bases). Sequenced input: peripheral blood. CDR3: CASSLGPLATVAISPLHF. The DNA of the CDR3 is TGCGCCAGCAGCTTGGGGCCCCTAGCGACAGTGGCTATTTCACCCCTCCACTTT.